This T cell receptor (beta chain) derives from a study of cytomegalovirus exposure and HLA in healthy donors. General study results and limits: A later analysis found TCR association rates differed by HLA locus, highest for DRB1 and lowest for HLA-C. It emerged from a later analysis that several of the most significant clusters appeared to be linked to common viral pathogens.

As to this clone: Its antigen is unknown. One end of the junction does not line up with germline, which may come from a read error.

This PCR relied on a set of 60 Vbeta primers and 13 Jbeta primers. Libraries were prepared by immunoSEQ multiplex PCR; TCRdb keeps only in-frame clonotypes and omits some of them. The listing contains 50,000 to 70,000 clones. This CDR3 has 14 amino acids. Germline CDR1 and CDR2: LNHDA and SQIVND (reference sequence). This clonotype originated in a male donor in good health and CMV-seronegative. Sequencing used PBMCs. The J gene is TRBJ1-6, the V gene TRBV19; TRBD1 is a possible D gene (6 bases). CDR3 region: CASSSRKGETPLHF. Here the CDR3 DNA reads TGTGCCAGTAGTAGCCGAAAGGGGGAGACACCCCTACACTTT.